The 12 T cell receptor beta chains listed next were all sequenced from one sample in a study of monozygotic twins with inflammatory bowel disease. TCRdb reprocessed the 5' RACE reads, with one entry per CDR3 protein and no DNA. The data include under 350,000 distinct CDR3 sequences; the top ten clones carry approximately 5.9%. Sequencing was performed on blood. The receptor source for this set is a human donor with ulcerative colitis or Crohn's disease, or a healthy co-twin of an affected twin (not recorded which).

V usage is TRBV28 and J usage is TRBJ1-5; the D call from TCRdb, TRBD1, cannot be confirmed without DNA. Germline lookup yields CDR1 MDHEN and CDR2 SYDVKM. The CDR3 is 16 residues long. The CDR3 sequence is CASSLASGGSNQPQHF.

The chain is built from TRBV27 and TRBJ1-2; the D call from TCRdb, TRBD1, cannot be confirmed without DNA. The CDR3 is 17 residues long. Germline V gene sequence: CDR1 MNHEY, CDR2 SMNVEV (reference sequence). The chain's CDR3 is CASSPRTGSMIGYGYTF.

The V gene is TRBV5-1, the J gene TRBJ2-7; the TRBD2 assignment by TCRdb is unverifiable without DNA. There are 14 residues in the CDR3. Germline CDR1 SGHRS, CDR2 YFSETQ. Here the CDR3 reads CASSLPVTSGEQYF.

The chain joins TRBV14 to TRBJ2-7; there is no DNA to check the TCRdb D call of TRBD2. This CDR3 spans 15 amino acids. Germline lookup yields CDR1 SGHDN and CDR2 FVKESK. The CDR3 protein is CASSQERGSPYEQYF.

The rearrangement uses TRBV7-9 and TRBJ1-5; TCRdb picks TRBD1, but there is no DNA to check that call. The CDR3 consists of 17 residues. Germline CDR1 and CDR2: SEHNR and FQNEAQ (reference sequence). CDR3 sequence: CASSLARTGGSSQPQHF.

The chain combines TRBV5-5 with TRBJ2-1; no DNA is available, so the TRBD1 call from TCRdb remains unchecked. Germline CDR1 and CDR2: SGHKS and YYEKEE (reference sequence). The CDR3 runs to 13 residues. CDR3 in amino acids: CASSFWGGNEQFF.

The rearrangement links TRBV20-1 to TRBJ2-7; TCRdb lists TRBD1, though no DNA is available to test this call. Germline CDR1 reads DFQATT; CDR2 reads SNEGSKA (reference sequence). The CDR3 totals 13 residues. This CDR3 is CSGGQGHSYEQYF.

The chain uses TRBV24-1 and TRBJ1-1; TCRdb's D call of TRBD1 is untestable without DNA. The CDR3 spans 15 residues. Germline CDR1 is KGHDR and CDR2 is SFDVKD. The CDR3 sequence: CATSDTTGSTTEAFF.

The chain uses TRBV10-3 and TRBJ1-2. CDR1 is ENHRY and CDR2 is SYGVKD in the germline V gene. The CDR3 loop spans 14 amino acids. The CDR3 loop reads CAISESDSNYGYTF.

V gene TRBV5-1 combines with J gene TRBJ1-2; TCRdb gives TRBD1 as the D gene, but with no DNA this cannot be confirmed. Germline loops: CDR1 SGHRS, CDR2 YFSETQ. There are 16 residues in the CDR3. The CDR3 is CASSLVGGQGDYGYTF.

This sequence joins TRBV24-1 and TRBJ1-2. The germline gives CDR1 KGHDR, CDR2 SFDVKD. The CDR3 consists of 18 residues. The CDR3 reads CATSDKGPHTENTYGYTF.

V is TRBV6-5 and J is TRBJ2-7; checking the TCRdb D call of TRBD1 is not possible without DNA. Germline V CDR1 and CDR2: MNHEY, SVGAGI. The CDR3 runs 14 residues. The CDR3 spells CASSSSGTVGEQYF.